This T cell receptor beta chain was recovered during a study of T cell changes during pregnancy in multiple sclerosis. Libraries were prepared by immunoSEQ multiplex PCR; TCRdb keeps only in-frame clonotypes and omits some of them. Among over 9,000 clones listed, about 83% were seen once. The CDR3 covers 16 residues. Trimming took off 1 base at V and 4 bases at J, with 16 bases between the two ends. In germline, CDR1 is MNHEY, CDR2 SMNVEV (reference sequence). The rearrangement joins TRBV27 to TRBJ1-1; D might be TRBD1 (5 bases). Sequences were derived from CD8+ T cells from peripheral blood mononuclear cells, sampled in the third trimester of pregnancy. The TCR was taken from a female donor in good health, enrolled as a control in a pregnancy study. The CDR3, as DNA: TGTGCCAGCAGTTTATTGCGCAGGAGGGGCATCACTGAAGCTTTCTTT. Protein: CASSLLRRRGITEAFF.